The 3 T cell receptor beta chains in this list originate from one sample, sequenced in a study of blood T cell repertoires in COVID-19. Profiled with immunoSEQ multiplex PCR; TCRdb holds only in-frame clones, not every one. The repertoire has 250,000 or so clones, about 90% of them found once; the top ten carry 1.2%. What was sequenced was PBMCs or T cells enriched from blood (not recorded which). The source is a human donor in a cohort exposed to, infected with or recovered from COVID-19 (not recorded which). The donor label of this sample is uncertain.

The chain employs TRBV30 and TRBJ1-2; 8 bases line up with TRBD1. This CDR3 is built from 13 residues. The germline V gene encodes CDR1 GTSNPN and CDR2 SVGIG (reference sequence). V was pared by 3 bases and J by 6 bases, with 6 bases of the junction left unmatched. Here the CDR3 reads CAWSRQGKNGYTF. In nucleotides, the CDR3 is TGTGCCTGGAGCAGACAGGGGAAAAATGGCTACACCTTC.

This sequence joins TRBV19 and TRBJ1-1; D might be TRBD1 (5 bases). The V end lost 0 bases, the J end lost 10 bases, and 12 bases lay between the germline ends. This CDR3 has 13 residues. Germline lookup yields CDR1 LNHDA and CDR2 SQIVND (reference sequence). The CDR3 DNA reads as TGTGCCAGTAGTATAGATGGGGCTGGTGTAGCTTTCTTT. Translating gives CASSIDGAGVAFF.

The V gene is TRBV20-1, the J gene TRBJ2-1; D gene uncertain. The V and J ends lost 0 bases and 7 bases respectively, with 4 bases between them. Germline CDR1 is DFQATT and CDR2 is SNEGSKA (reference sequence). The CDR3 has 11 residues. CDR3 region: CSAREYNEQFF. CDR3 coding DNA: TGCAGTGCTAGAGAGTATAATGAGCAGTTCTTC.